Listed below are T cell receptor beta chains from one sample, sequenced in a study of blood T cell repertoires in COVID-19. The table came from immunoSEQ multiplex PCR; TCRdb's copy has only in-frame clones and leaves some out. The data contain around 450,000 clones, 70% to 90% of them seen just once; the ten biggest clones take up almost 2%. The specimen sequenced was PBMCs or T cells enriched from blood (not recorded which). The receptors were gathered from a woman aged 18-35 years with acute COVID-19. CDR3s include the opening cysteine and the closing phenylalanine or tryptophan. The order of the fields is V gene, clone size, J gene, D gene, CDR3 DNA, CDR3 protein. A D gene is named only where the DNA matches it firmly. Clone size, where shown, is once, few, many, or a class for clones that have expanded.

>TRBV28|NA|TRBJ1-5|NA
TGTGCCAGCAGTTTGCGAACTTATAGCAATCAGCCCCAGCATTTT
CASSLRTYSNQPQHF
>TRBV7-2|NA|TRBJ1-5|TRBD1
TGTGCCAGCAACCAGGGGGCCGGCAATCAGCCCCAGCATTTT
CASNQGAGNQPQHF
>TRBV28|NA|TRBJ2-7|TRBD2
TGTGCCAGCAGTTTATTCCTAGCGGGAGTTTACGAGCAGTACTTC
CASSLFLAGVYEQYF
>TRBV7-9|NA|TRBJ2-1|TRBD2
TGTGCGGGAGGGGACGGCTATGAGCAGTTCTTC
CAGGDGYEQFF
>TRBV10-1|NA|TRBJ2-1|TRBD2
TGCGCCAGCAGTTCAATAGCGGGAGGATTCTACAATGAGCAGTTCTTC
CASSSIAGGFYNEQFF
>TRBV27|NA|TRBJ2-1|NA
TGTGCCAGCAGTTTCGAGAGAACCAATGAGCAGTTCTTC
CASSFERTNEQFF
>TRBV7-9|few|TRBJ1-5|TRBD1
TGTGCCAGCAGCCCCAGGACAGGTGGAACGAGGCGGCTCCAGCATTTT
CASSPRTGGTRRLQHF
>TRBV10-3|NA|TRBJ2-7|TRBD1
TGTGCCATCAACGGAGGACAGGGACACTCCTACGAGCAGTACTTC
CAINGGQGHSYEQYF
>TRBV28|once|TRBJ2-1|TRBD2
TGTGCCAGCGTATCTAGGAGCGGGGCCTACAATGAGCAGTTCTTC
CASVSRSGAYNEQFF
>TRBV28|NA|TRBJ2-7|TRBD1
TGTGCCAGCAGGGGACAGGGGAGGTCCTACGAGCAGTACTTC
CASRGQGRSYEQYF
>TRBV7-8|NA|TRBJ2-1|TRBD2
TGTGCCAGCAGCTTATTAAGGACTAGCGGGGATGACAATGAGCAGTTCTTC
CASSLLRTSGDDNEQFF
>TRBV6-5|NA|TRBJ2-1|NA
TGTGCCAGCAGTCAAAACAGGGAAAATGAGCAGTTCTTC
CASSQNRENEQFF
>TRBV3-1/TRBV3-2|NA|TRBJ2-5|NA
TGTGCCAGCAGCCAAGATAAAGCGACGTACCAAGAGACCCAGTACTTC
CASSQDKATYQETQYF
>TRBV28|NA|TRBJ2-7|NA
TGTGCCAGCAGTTCTAGGAGCTCCTACGAGCAGTACTTC
CASSSRSSYEQYF
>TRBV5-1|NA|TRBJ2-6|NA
TGCGCCAGCAGCTTGGGGGGCAGTGGGGCCAACGTCCTGACTTTC
CASSLGGSGANVLTF
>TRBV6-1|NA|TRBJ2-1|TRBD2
TGTGCCAGCAGTGTCGTATTTGGCGGGAGAGCGGGTGAGCAGTTCTTC
CASSVVFGGRAGEQFF
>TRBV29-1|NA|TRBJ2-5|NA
TGCAGCGTCTCGCAGGGGTACCAAGAGACCCAGTACTTC
CSVSQGYQETQYF
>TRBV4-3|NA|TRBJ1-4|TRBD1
TGCGCCAGCAGCCAAGGACAGGGGGCTGGTGAAAAACTGTTTTTT
CASSQGQGAGEKLFF
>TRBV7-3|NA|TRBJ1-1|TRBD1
TGTGCCAGCAGCTCGCAGGGGGGCGGCACTGAAGCTTTCTTT
CASSSQGGGTEAFF
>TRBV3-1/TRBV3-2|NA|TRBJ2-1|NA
TGTGCCAGCAGCCAAGCGTATGGGGGCTCGAGCTCCTACAATGAGCAGTTCTTC
CASSQAYGGSSSYNEQFF
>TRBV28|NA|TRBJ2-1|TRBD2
TGTGCCAGCAAGATGGGACTAGTTCCCCGCAATGAGCAGTTCTTC
CASKMGLVPRNEQFF
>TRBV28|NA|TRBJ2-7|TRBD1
TGTGCCAGCAGACCGGGACAGGGAAGGTACGAGCAGTACTTC
CASRPGQGRYEQYF
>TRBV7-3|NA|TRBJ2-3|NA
TGTGCCAGCAGCTTAAGACTATCCACAGATACGCAGTATTTT
CASSLRLSTDTQYF
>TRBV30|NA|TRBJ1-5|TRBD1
TGTGCCTGGAGCCCGGGACAGGGGAAGTGGCAGCCCCAGCATTTT
CAWSPGQGKWQPQHF
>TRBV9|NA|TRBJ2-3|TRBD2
TGTGCCAGCAGTCTCGGGGGGGCCACAGATACGCAGTATTTT
CASSLGGATDTQYF
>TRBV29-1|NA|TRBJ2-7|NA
TGCAGCGTTTTCGGTCAGGGCAGTAGCTCCTACGAGCAGTACTTC
CSVFGQGSSSYEQYF
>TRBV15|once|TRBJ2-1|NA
TGTGCCACCAGCAGAGATTACGGACATTCCTACAATGAGCAGTTCTTC
CATSRDYGHSYNEQFF
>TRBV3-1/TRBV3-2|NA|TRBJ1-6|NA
TGTGCCAGCAGCCAGAGACAGTCTGATTCACCCCTCCACTTT
CASSQRQSDSPLHF
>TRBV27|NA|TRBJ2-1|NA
TGTGCCAGCAGTAGGAGGCGAGTCGATGAGCAGTTCTTC
CASSRRRVDEQFF
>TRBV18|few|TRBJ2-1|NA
TGTGCCAGCTCACCAGAGGCGAGCTCCTACAATGAGCAGTTCTTC
CASSPEASSYNEQFF
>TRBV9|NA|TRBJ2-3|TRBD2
TGTGCCAGCAGCCAGGATTCGGGGGGAGATACGCAGTATTTT
CASSQDSGGDTQYF
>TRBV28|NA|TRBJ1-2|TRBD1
TGTGCCAGCAGACCCCGACAGGGAATAGAGGGCTACACCTTC
CASRPRQGIEGYTF
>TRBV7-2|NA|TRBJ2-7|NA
TGTGCCAGCAGCTTAGTTTGGCTAGCCTCCTACGAGCAGTACTTC
CASSLVWLASYEQYF
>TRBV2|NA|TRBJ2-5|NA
TGTGCCAGCAGTAGAGTGGTGGAGACCCAGTACTTC
CASSRVVETQYF
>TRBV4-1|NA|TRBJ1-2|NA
TGCGCCAGCAGCCAAGGGACAAACTATGGCTACACCTTC
CASSQGTNYGYTF
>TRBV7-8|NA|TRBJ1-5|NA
TGTGCCAGCAGCTTAGGGAGGAATCAGCCCCAGCATTTT
CASSLGRNQPQHF
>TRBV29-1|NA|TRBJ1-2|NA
TGCAGCGTGAAGGTCAGGTCTAACTATGGCTACACCTTC
CSVKVRSNYGYTF
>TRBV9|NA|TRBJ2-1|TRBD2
TGTGCCAGCAGCCTCACTAGCGGGGGGGCCGGTTCTCAGTTCTTC
CASSLTSGGAGSQFF
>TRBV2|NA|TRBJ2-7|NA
TGTGCCAGCATGATCGGGGACGAGCAGTACTTC
CASMIGDEQYF
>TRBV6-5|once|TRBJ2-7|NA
TGTGCCAGCAGTACTGGCCGGGGCGAGCAGTACTTC
CASSTGRGEQYF